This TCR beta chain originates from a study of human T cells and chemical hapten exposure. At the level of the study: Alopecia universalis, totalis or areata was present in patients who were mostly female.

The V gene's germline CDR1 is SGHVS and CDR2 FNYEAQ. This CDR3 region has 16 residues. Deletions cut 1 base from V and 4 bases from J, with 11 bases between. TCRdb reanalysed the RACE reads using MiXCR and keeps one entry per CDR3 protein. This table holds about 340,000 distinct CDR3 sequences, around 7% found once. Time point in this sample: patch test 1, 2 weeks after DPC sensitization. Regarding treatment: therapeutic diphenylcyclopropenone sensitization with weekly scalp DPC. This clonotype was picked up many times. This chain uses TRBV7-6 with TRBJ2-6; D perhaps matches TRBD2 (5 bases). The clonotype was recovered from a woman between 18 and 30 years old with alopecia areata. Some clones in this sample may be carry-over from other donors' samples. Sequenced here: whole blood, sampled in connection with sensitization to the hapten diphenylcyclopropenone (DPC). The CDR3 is CASSLVAGTGANVLTF. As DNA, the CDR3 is TGTGCCAGCAGCTTAGTTGCGGGTACGGGGGCCAACGTCCTGACTTTC.